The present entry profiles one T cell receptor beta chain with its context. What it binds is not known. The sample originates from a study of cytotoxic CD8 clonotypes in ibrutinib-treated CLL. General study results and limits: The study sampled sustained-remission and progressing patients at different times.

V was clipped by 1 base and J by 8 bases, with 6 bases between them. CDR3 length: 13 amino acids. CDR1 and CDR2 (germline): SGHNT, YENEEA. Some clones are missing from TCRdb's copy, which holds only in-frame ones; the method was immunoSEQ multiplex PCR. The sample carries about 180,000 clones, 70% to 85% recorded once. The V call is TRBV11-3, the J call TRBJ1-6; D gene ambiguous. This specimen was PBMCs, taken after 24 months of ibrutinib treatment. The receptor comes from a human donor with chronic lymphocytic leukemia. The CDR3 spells CASSLAVDSPLHF. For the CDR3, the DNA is TGTGCCAGCAGCTTAGCGGTTGATTCACCCCTCCACTTT. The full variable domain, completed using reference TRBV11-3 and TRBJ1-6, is EAGVVQSPRYKIIEKKQPVAFWCNPISGHNTLYWYLQNLGQGPELLIRYENEEAVDDSQLPKDRFSAERLKGVDSTLKIQPAELGDSAVYLCASSLAVDSPLHFGNGTRLTVT.